This T cell receptor beta chain was sequenced for a study of T cell repertoires in cytomegalovirus infection. Study summary: Public TCR beta signatures indicated both CMV infection and matching HLA type. General study results and limits: Totalled public TCR beta family frequency picked out people who carried CMV plus the relevant HLA. The ex vivo response showed dominance by HLA-C-restricted CMV-specific TCR beta clonotypes.

Comment on this clonotype: No antigen is known for it.

CDR1 and CDR2 from the germline V gene are KGHDR and SFDVKD. The CDR3 consists of 14 residues. V was shortened by 5 bases and J by 8 bases, with 15 bases between the two germline ends. TCRdb re-derived calls from the reads in MiXCR, one entry per CDR3 protein. The sample lists roughly 720,000 distinct CDR3 sequences; 35% were seen once. The clonotype comes from a human donor in good health (CMV status not recorded). Some clones in this sample may be carry-over from other donors' samples. The sample was PBMCs. This sequence joins TRBV24-1 and TRBJ2-1; weak D call: TRBD2 (5 bases). CDR3 protein: CATSVDREGDEQFF. CDR3 nucleotides: TGTGCCACCAGTGTTGACCGGGAAGGCGATGAGCAGTTCTTC.